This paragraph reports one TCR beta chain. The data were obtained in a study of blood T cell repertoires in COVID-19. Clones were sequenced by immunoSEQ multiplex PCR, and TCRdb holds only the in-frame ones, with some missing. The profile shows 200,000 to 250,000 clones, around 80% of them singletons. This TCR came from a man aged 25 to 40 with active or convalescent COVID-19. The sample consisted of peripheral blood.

CDR3 coding DNA: TGTGCCAGTAGTATTGCGCCGAGTTCCTACGAGCAGTACTTC. This gives the protein CASSIAPSSYEQYF. The chain links TRBV19 to TRBJ2-7; D uncertain. Germline V lookup: CDR1 LNHDA, CDR2 SQIVND (reference sequence). The CDR3 consists of 14 residues. The ends were cut back, 3 bases at V and 1 base at J, with 10 bases in the middle. The whole variable domain, remainder taken from reference TRBV19 and TRBJ2-7, is DGGITQSPKYLFRKEGQNVTLSCEQNLNHDAMYWYRQDPGQGLRLIYYSQIVNDFQKGDIAEGYSVSREKKESFPLTVTSAQKNPTAFYLCASSIAPSSYEQYFGPGTRLTVT.